This entry lists 5 T cell receptor beta chains sequenced from one sample in a study of glioma-infiltrating T cells. Using RNA template, CDR3s of TCR alpha and beta were amplified with iRepertoire arm-PCR. From the multiplex PCR reads, TCRdb called clonotypes with MiXCR, one entry per CDR3 protein. In the table there are 5,500 to 7,000 distinct CDR3 sequences, roughly 28% of which are singletons. The sequenced sample consisted of glioma tissue, nonneoplastic brain tissue, or PBMCs (not recorded which). These receptors all stem from a human donor with low-grade glioma or glioblastoma, undergoing nonglioma brain surgery, or in good health (not recorded which).

This clonotype was counted ten times or more. A much larger clone differs by one base, so this may be a read error. The J gene is TRBJ2-1, the V gene TRBV3-1; D is ambiguous. This CDR3 is 12 amino acids long. V shed 2 bases and J shed 10 bases, with 9 bases lying between them. CDR1 is LGHDT and CDR2 is YNNKEL in the germline V gene (reference sequence). The CDR3 nucleotides read TGTGCCAGCAGCCAATATAGCCGAGAGCAGTTCTTC. Translation: CASSQYSREQFF.

This clonotype rates as medium-sized (0.01 to 0.1%). V gene TRBV24-1 combines with J gene TRBJ1-1, with D unresolved. CDR3 size: 14 residues. CDR1 and CDR2 (germline): KGHDR, SFDVKD. Trimming removed 1 base from V and 2 bases from J, with 7 bases in between. CDR3 nucleotide sequence: TGTGCCACCAGTGATTTCAAGGGAAACACTGAAGCTTTCTTT. As protein: CATSDFKGNTEAFF.

This clonotype was recorded many times. The chain links TRBV29-1 to TRBJ2-5; D is ambiguous. The CDR3 extends over 13 amino acids. Germline loops: CDR1 SQVTM, CDR2 ANQGSEA. Deletions cut 3 bases from V and 0 bases from J, with 8 bases between. CDR3 residues: CSVEAQYQETQYF. The CDR3 DNA sequence: TGCAGCGTTGAGGCGCAGTACCAAGAGACCCAGTACTTC.

Many counts were recorded for this clonotype. CDR3 sequence: CASSLRLAGNEQFF. The CDR3 DNA reads TGTGCCAGCAGCTTAAGACTAGCAGGGAATGAGCAGTTCTTC. This rearrangement joins TRBV11-1 to TRBJ2-1; TRBD2 matches at 7 bases. V gave up 2 bases and J gave up 7 bases; unmatched junction bases: 5. This CDR3 has 14 amino acids. Looked up from germline, CDR1 is SGHAT and CDR2 is FQDESV (reference sequence). Looking up the rest from reference TRBV11-1 and TRBJ2-1 gives the full variable domain: EAEVAQSPRYKITEKSQAVAFWCDPISGHATLYWYRQILGQGPELLVQFQDESVVDDSQLPKDRFSAERLKGVDSTLKIQPAELGDSAMYLCASSLRLAGNEQFFGPGTRLTVL.

This clonotype was picked up many times. The chain has TRBV29-1 and TRBJ2-7; tentatively, D is TRBD1 (7 bases). V was cut by 6 bases and J by 3 bases, with 21 bases left in between. In germline, CDR1 is SQVTM, CDR2 ANQGSEA. This CDR3 has 15 residues. CDR3 DNA: TGCAGCGTGGGGGGTGCTTTAAGGGGGCACTACGAGCAGTACTTC. It encodes CSVGGALRGHYEQYF.